Presented here are 16 T cell receptor beta chains from one specimen sequenced in a study of early T cells in non-severe SARS-CoV-2 infection. TCRdb analysed the 5' RACE reads with MiXCR anew, one entry per CDR3 protein. The sample has approximately 71,000 distinct CDR3 sequences; about a tenth are singletons. Sample: whole blood. Source of these receptors: an adult who was a healthcare worker with PCR-confirmed SARS-CoV-2 infection or an uninfected control (not recorded which).

This clonotype has only a few counts. The chain uses TRBV10-1 and TRBJ2-1, with D possibly being TRBD1 or TRBD2 (5 bases each). The CDR3 is 11 residues long. CDR1 and CDR2 (germline): WNHNN, SYGVQD (reference sequence). Trimming shortened V by 8 bases and J by 12 bases, and 14 bases separated the two germline ends. The CDR3 protein is CASRSRGGQFF. The CDR3 DNA reads as TGCGCCAGCCGGTCGAGGGGTGGGCAGTTCTTC.

This chain links TRBV7-2 with TRBJ2-5; possibly TRBD1 or TRBD2 for D (5 bases each). Per germline, CDR1 SGHTA and CDR2 FQGNSA. The CDR3 is made up of 13 amino acids. V was pared by 5 bases and J by 4 bases, with 11 bases between. CDR3 amino acids: CASSPGPTETQYF. CDR3 DNA sequence: TGTGCCAGCAGCCCGGGACCCACAGAGACCCAGTACTTC.

There are many counts of this clonotype. This rearrangement joins TRBV7-9 to TRBJ2-3; a possible D gene is TRBD2 (6 bases). The CDR3 sequence is 13 residues long. Germline CDR1 is SEHNR and CDR2 is FQNEAQ (reference sequence). V dropped 6 bases and J dropped 4 bases, with 11 bases sitting between them. The CDR3 bases are TGTGCCAGCAGATCCCGACTAGCAGATACGCAGTATTTT. This translates into CASRSRLADTQYF.

This clonotype was recorded a few times. The chain recombines TRBV13 with TRBJ2-3, with 13 bases fitting TRBD2. The CDR3 runs to 16 residues. Unmatched junction bases numbered 4, after V lost 5 bases and J lost 2 bases. Per the germline V gene, CDR1 is PRHDT and CDR2 is FYEKMQ (reference sequence). CDR3 sequence (DNA): TGTGCCAGCAGCCCAGGACTAGCGGGAGCCACAGATACGCAGTATTTT. Protein sequence: CASSPGLAGATDTQYF.

This chain connects TRBV4-3 to TRBJ2-1, with 13 positions matching TRBD2. Germline CDR1 is LGHNA and CDR2 is YSLEER. Germline trimming cut 4 bases from V and 3 bases from J; bases unmatched to any gene: 9. CDR3 length: 18 residues. DNA of the CDR3: TGCGCCAGCAGCCGCCTACTAGCGGGAGGGCCTTTCTACAATGAGCAGTTCTTC. Its protein product is CASSRLLAGGPFYNEQFF.

Ten or more counts support this clonotype. The rearrangement links TRBV24-1 to TRBJ1-1; a possible D gene is TRBD1 (6 bases). The CDR3 has 14 residues. V was pared by 5 bases and J by 1 base, with 10 bases between. In germline, CDR1 is KGHDR, CDR2 SFDVKD. The CDR3 coding sequence is TGTGCCACCAGTGGAGGGGGGCGGAACACTGAAGCTTTCTTT. Translation: CATSGGGRNTEAFF.

This clonotype was seen many times. The V gene is TRBV5-4, the J gene TRBJ1-2, with D maybe TRBD1 (5 bases). The germline V gene has CDR1 SGHNT and CDR2 YYREEE (reference sequence). CDR3 length: 13 amino acids. The V end lost 0 bases, the J end lost 8 bases, and 11 bases lay between the germline ends. In DNA, the CDR3 is TGTGCCAGCAGCTTGGCCAGGGCGGAGGGCTACACCTTC. Its protein is CASSLARAEGYTF.

The table lists this clonotype with a few counts. This chain uses TRBV11-2 with TRBJ2-7, with unresolved D. V was clipped by 5 bases and J by 3 bases, with 2 bases between them. CDR3 length: 10 residues. Germline loops: CDR1 SGHAT, CDR2 FQNNGV. CDR3 in amino acids: CASSGYEQYF. For the CDR3, the DNA is TGTGCCAGCAGCGGCTACGAGCAGTACTTC.

This clonotype was seen a few times. The chain joins TRBV11-2 to TRBJ2-7, with a tentative D call TRBD2 (6 bases). Trimming removed 5 bases from V and 3 bases from J, with 17 bases in between. Germline assignment: CDR1 SGHAT and CDR2 FQNNGV. The CDR3 totals 15 residues. The chain's CDR3 is CASSQLATSFYEQYF. DNA of the CDR3: TGTGCCAGCAGCCAACTCGCGACTAGTTTCTACGAGCAGTACTTC.

This rearrangement joins TRBV7-6 to TRBJ2-5; no reliable D call. This CDR3 is built from 15 residues. The V end was cut by 4 bases, the J end by 1 base, with 13 bases between. CDR1 is SGHVS and CDR2 is FNYEAQ in the germline V gene. The CDR3 nucleotides are TGTGCCAGCAGCTCCGCCGGCGGATCCCAAGAGACCCAGTACTTC. This codes for CASSSAGGSQETQYF.

This clonotype was observed a few times. This chain connects TRBV18 to TRBJ1-5, with D unclear. CDR3 length: 16 residues. Per germline, CDR1 KGHSH and CDR2 LQKENI. Deletions cut 0 bases from V and 1 base from J, with 10 bases between. The CDR3 protein is CASSPPSGGSNQPQHF. The CDR3 nucleotides are TGTGCCAGCTCACCACCGTCGGGCGGGAGCAATCAGCCCCAGCATTTT.

The rearrangement links TRBV30 to TRBJ2-6, with D possibly matching TRBD1 (6 bases). There are 14 residues in the CDR3. CDR1 is GTSNPN, CDR2 SVGIG, per germline (reference sequence). The V end lost 4 bases, the J end lost 2 bases, and 9 bases lay between the germline ends. In DNA form, the CDR3 reads TGTGCCTGGAAAAGGGGGACTGGGGCCAACGTCCTGACTTTC. It specifies CAWKRGTGANVLTF.

The genes are TRBV5-1 and TRBJ2-1; 9 positions agree with TRBD1. Germline V gene sequence: CDR1 SGHRS, CDR2 YFSETQ. V gave up 4 bases and J gave up 8 bases; unmatched junction bases: 7. CDR3 length: 14 residues. The CDR3 DNA reads TGCGCCAGCAGCCTGACAGGGGGGTTATATGAGCAGTTCTTC. Protein sequence: CASSLTGGLYEQFF.

This clonotype was recorded at least ten times. V is TRBV28 and J is TRBJ1-2, with D hard to call. Looked up from germline, CDR1 is MDHEN and CDR2 is SYDVKM. The CDR3 runs to 13 residues. Trimming stripped 10 bases from V and 2 bases from J, with 14 bases between. CDR3 sequence: CATTWTSNYGYTF. Written as DNA, the CDR3 is TGTGCCACGACCTGGACGTCGAACTATGGCTACACCTTC.

The chain has TRBV4-1 and TRBJ2-7, with D tentatively TRBD1 (6 bases). Trimming cost V 3 bases and J 6 bases, with 12 bases left between them. The CDR3 is 13 amino acids. Germline CDR1 MGHRA, CDR2 YSYEKL. CDR3: CASSHRTESEQYF. Here the CDR3 DNA reads TGCGCCAGCAGCCATCGGACAGAATCCGAGCAGTACTTC.

The chain recombines TRBV20-1 with TRBJ2-2; TRBD2 might be the D (6 bases). Trimming left V 7 bases short and J 1 base short, with 10 bases between. The CDR3 has 13 amino acids. Germline assignment: CDR1 DFQATT and CDR2 SNEGSKA (reference sequence). This CDR3 is CSVSRGNTGELFF. In DNA form, the CDR3 reads TGCAGTGTCTCGCGGGGGAACACCGGGGAGCTGTTTTTT.